This T cell receptor beta chain was retrieved from a study of T cell responses to AZD1222 COVID-19 vaccine. Study information: Recipients boosted at about 4 weeks or about 12 weeks are pooled.

A remark on this clone: What it binds is unknown.

The protocol was immunoSEQ multiplex PCR, while the TCRdb copy is restricted to in-frame clones and leaves out a portion. The table lists around 92,000 clones, over 75% of them singletons. General study results and limits: Mapped onto spike, vaccine-associated CD4 TCRs spanned it and were dominant at 160-218 and 743-854. Spike-specific TCR breadth and depth rose after two AZD1222 doses.

The CDR3 runs to 15 residues. The germline CDR1 and CDR2 sequences are MNHNS and SASEGT. V lost 3 bases, J lost 5 bases, and 16 bases lay in between. This receptor was obtained from an adult in good health. The sample in question was peripheral blood, obtained on day 0 of AZD1222 vaccination. This rearrangement joins TRBV6-1 to TRBJ1-1; TRBD1 might be the D (5 bases). For the CDR3, the DNA is TGTGCCAGCAGTGACGGGTGGAGGGGTGGAACTGAAGCTTTCTTT. Its translation: CASSDGWRGGTEAFF.